This record looks at one T cell receptor (beta chain) sequence and its context. Its target is not known. The data derive from a study of T cell responses to AZD1222 COVID-19 vaccine. The protocol was immunoSEQ multiplex PCR, while the TCRdb copy is restricted to in-frame clones and leaves out a portion. The sample yields 83,000 or so clones, approximately 90% seen once. The study, taken as a whole, reports: Baseline serostatus was positive in only a handful of AZD1222 recipients. Researchers took repertoire samples only after the peak T cell response had come. Clonal diversity was possibly underestimated; the donors were predominantly white British and more often female.

Per germline, CDR1 MDHEN and CDR2 SYDVKM. Trimming took 6 bases from V and 3 from J, leaving 15 bases between them. This CDR3 comprises 15 residues. This TCR derives from an adult who received the AZD1222 COVID-19 vaccine. The J gene is TRBJ1-5, the V gene TRBV28, with D unresolved. Here the sequenced sample was peripheral blood, taken 28 days after the second AZD1222 dose. The CDR3 bases are TGTGCCAGCAGCCCCGGTGGACGGCTCAATCAGCCCCAGCATTTT. It yields the protein CASSPGGRLNQPQHF.